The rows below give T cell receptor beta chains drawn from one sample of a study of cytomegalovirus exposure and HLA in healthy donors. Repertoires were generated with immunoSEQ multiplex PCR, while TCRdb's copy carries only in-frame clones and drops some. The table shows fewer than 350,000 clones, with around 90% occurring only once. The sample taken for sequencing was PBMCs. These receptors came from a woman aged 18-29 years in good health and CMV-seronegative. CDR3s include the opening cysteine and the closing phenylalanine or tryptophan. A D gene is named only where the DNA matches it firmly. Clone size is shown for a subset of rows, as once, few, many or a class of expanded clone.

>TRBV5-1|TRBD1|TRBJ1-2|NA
TGCGCCAGCAGCCCAAGACAGGGGGGTGGCTACACCTTC
CASSPRQGGGYTF
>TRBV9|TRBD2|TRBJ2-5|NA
TGTGCCAGCAGCGTAGCAACTAGCGGGGGTCAAGAGACCCAGTACTTC
CASSVATSGGQETQYF
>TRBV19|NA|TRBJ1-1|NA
TGTGCCAGTAGTGCGGAGAACACTGAAGCTTTCTTT
CASSAENTEAFF
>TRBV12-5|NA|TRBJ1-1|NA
TGTGCTAGTGGTTTGGTAGCTTTCGGGAGGGCTGAAGCTTTCTTT
CASGLVAFGRAEAFF
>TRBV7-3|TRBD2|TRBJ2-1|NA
TGTGCCAGCAGCCACTCGGGGGGGGCCTACAATGAGCAGTTCTTC
CASSHSGGAYNEQFF
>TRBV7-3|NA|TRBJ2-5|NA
TGTGCCAGCAGCTTAGCCAGGGGAGAGACCCAGTACTTC
CASSLARGETQYF
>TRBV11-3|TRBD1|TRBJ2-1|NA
TGTGCCAGCAGCTTGCAGGGGGCCTACAATGAGCAGTTCTTC
CASSLQGAYNEQFF
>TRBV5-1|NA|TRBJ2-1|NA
TGCGCCAGCAGCTTGGGGCCAGGGGAACACAATGAGCAGTTCTTC
CASSLGPGEHNEQFF
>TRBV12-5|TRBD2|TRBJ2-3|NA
TGTGCTAGTGGCCTTGGAGGACTAGCGGGGGGGACAGATACGCAGTATTTT
CASGLGGLAGGTDTQYF
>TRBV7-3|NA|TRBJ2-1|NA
TGTGCCAGCAGCTTATCGGGGGAAGAGCAGTTCTTC
CASSLSGEEQFF
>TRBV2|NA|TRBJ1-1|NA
TGTGCCAGCAGTGATATTGGAGTAAACACTGAAGCTTTCTTT
CASSDIGVNTEAFF
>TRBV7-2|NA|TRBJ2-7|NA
TGTGCCAGCAGCCAATTTAGCGGAAACTCCTACGAGCAGTACTTC
CASSQFSGNSYEQYF
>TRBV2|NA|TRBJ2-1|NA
TGTGCCAGCAGTGTGGACTCTGGGGGCCAAACTTATTTTGATGAGCAGTTCTTC
CASSVDSGGQTYFDEQFF
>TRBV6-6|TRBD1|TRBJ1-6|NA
TGTGCCAGCAGTTACCGGACAGGGAAGAATTCACCCCTCCACTTT
CASSYRTGKNSPLHF
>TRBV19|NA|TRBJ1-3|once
TGTGCCAGTAGTAAGGCCCTAGGAGGAGCTGGAAACACCATATATTTT
CASSKALGGAGNTIYF
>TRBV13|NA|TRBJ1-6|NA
TGTGCCAGCAGCTTAGCAGGGGAGAATTCACCCCTCCACTTT
CASSLAGENSPLHF
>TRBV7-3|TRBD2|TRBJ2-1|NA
TGTGCCAGCAGCCGTCCCGGGACTAGCGGGGGGGCCGGGGAGCAGTTCTTC
CASSRPGTSGGAGEQFF
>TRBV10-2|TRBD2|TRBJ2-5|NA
TGCGCCAGCAGTGACCCCGCGGGGGGCCCAACGGAGCAGTACTTC
CASSDPAGGPTEQYF
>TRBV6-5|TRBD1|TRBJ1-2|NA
TGTGCCAGCAGTTACTCGGGGACAGGGGACCCATATGGCTACACCTTC
CASSYSGTGDPYGYTF
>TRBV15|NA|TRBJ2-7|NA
TGTGCCACCAGCAGTATCTCGGCTCCTGGGGGGATCTACGAGCAGTACTTC
CATSSISAPGGIYEQYF
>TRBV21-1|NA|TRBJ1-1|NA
TGTGCCAGCAGCAAAGGTGGTCGGGACAGGAGATTGAACACTGAAGCTTTCTTT
CASSKGGRDRRLNTEAFF
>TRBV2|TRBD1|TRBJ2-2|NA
TGTGCCAGCAGCCTAAGCCGCGAGGGGACAGGGTTCGGCGGGGAGCTGTTTTTT
CASSLSREGTGFGGELFF
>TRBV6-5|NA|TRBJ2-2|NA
TGTGCCAGCAGCCTGGGGGCGGTGAACACCGGGGAGCTGTTTTTT
CASSLGAVNTGELFF
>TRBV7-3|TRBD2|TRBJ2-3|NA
TGTGCCAGCAGCCCCAACTCGGGGGGAACGCAGTATTTT
CASSPNSGGTQYF
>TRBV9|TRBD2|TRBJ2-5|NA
TGTGCCAGCAGCGACAGCGGGGGGGCGGAGGAGACCCAGTACTTC
CASSDSGGAEETQYF
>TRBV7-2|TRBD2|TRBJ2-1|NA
TGTGCCAGCAGCTCGCGACTAGCGTACAATGAGCAGTTCTTC
CASSSRLAYNEQFF
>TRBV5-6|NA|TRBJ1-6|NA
TGTGCCAGCAGCTTTAGTCAAAACTCCTATAATTCACCCCTCCACTTT
CASSFSQNSYNSPLHF
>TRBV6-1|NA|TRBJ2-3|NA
TGTGCCAGCAGTGGAGAGCGGTTCACAGATACGCAGTATTTT
CASSGERFTDTQYF
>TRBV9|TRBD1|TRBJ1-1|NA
TGTGCCAGCAGCGGAAGACAGGGGGCGCGTACTGAAGCTTTCTTT
CASSGRQGARTEAFF
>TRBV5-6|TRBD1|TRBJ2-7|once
TGTGCCAGCAGCTACACGGGACAGGGGGCTCGTATCTCCTACGAGCAGTACTTC
CASSYTGQGARISYEQYF
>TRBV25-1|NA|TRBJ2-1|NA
TGTGCCAGCAGCCACGCGGGTGAGCAGTTCTTC
CASSHAGEQFF
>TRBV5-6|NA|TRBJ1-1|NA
TGTGCCAGCAGTATTCTGAACACTGAAGCTTTCTTT
CASSILNTEAFF
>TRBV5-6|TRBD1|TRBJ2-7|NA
TGTGCCAGCAGCTTCGGACAGGGGGCAGGCGAGCAGTACTTC
CASSFGQGAGEQYF
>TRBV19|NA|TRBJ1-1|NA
TGTGCCAGTAGTGTACAGGGACAAGGGGCTGAAGCTTTCTTT
CASSVQGQGAEAFF
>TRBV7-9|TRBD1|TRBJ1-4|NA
TGTGCCAGCAGCCTCCGACAGGGCTGGGATGAAAAACTGTTTTTT
CASSLRQGWDEKLFF
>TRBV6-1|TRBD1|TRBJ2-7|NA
TGTGCCAGCATTGGACAGGGGCGCTACGAGCAGTACTTC
CASIGQGRYEQYF
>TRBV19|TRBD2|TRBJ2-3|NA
TGTGCCAGTAGTTTAACTAGCGGATACACAGATACGCAGTATTTT
CASSLTSGYTDTQYF
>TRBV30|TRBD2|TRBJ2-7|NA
TGTGCCTATCTAGCGGGGTCCTCCTACGAGCAGTACTTC
CAYLAGSSYEQYF
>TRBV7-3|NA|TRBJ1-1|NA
TGTGCCAGCAGCTTCAGACAGAACACTGAAGCTTTCTTT
CASSFRQNTEAFF
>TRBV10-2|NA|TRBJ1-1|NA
TGCGCCAGCATCGGGGGGAAGTACGAAGCTTTCTTT
CASIGGKYEAFF
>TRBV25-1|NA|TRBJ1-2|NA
TGTGCCAGCAGTGACAGGGCCCCAGGCTACACCTTC
CASSDRAPGYTF
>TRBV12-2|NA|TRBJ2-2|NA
TGTGCAAGTCGCTTACCATTCGCCGATACTAGCGGGGATTTCCCCGGGGAGCTGTTTTTT
CASRLPFADTSGDFPGELFF
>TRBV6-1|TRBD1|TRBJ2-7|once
TGTGCCAGCAGTACTGGACAGGGCGGCGAGCAGTACTTC
CASSTGQGGEQYF
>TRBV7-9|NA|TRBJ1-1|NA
TGTGCCAGCAGCTTAGGTCGGGGGGACACTGAAGCTTTCTTT
CASSLGRGDTEAFF
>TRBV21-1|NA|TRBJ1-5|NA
TGTGCCAGCAGCAAAGGGGCTGGACAGGTTCAGATTCATAGCAATCAGCCCCAGCATTTT
CASSKGAGQVQIHSNQPQHF
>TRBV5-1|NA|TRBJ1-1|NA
TGCGCCAGCAGCTTGGGTCTCCTGAACACTGAAGCTTTCTTT
CASSLGLLNTEAFF
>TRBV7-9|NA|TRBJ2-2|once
TGTGCCAGCAGCTTACTCCTGGGGCGAACACCCGGGGAGCTGTTTTTT
CASSLLLGRTPGELFF
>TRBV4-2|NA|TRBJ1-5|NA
TGTGCCAGCAGCTTCACATCTGAGGGTCATAGCAATCAGCCCCAGCATTTT
CASSFTSEGHSNQPQHF
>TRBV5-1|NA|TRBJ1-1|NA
TGCGCCAGCAGCTTGGGACTCAACACTGAAGCTTTCTTT
CASSLGLNTEAFF
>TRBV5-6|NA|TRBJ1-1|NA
TGTGCCAGCAGCTTGGGGGCAGGTGGCACTGAAGCTTTCTTT
CASSLGAGGTEAFF
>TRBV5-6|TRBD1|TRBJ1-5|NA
TGTGCCAGCAGCACGGCCGGGACAGGGGGCTATCAGCCCCAGCATTTT
CASSTAGTGGYQPQHF
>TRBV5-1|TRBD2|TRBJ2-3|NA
TGCGCCAGCAGCTCCTTTTCTAGCGGGGGGGCGGGAGATACGCAGTATTTT
CASSSFSSGGAGDTQYF
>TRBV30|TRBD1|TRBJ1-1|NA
TGTGCCTGGGACAGGGTCGGATGGAACACTGAAGCTTTCTTT
CAWDRVGWNTEAFF
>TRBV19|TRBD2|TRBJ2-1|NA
TGTGCCAGTAGTACGTTACGCGGGGGAGTATACAATGAGCAGTTCTTC
CASSTLRGGVYNEQFF
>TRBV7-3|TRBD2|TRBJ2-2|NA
TGTGCCAGCACCCCCCGATTAGCGGGGGGGCGCACCGGGGAGCTGTTTTTT
CASTPRLAGGRTGELFF
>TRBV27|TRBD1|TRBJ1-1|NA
TGTGCCAGCAGTTCAAACCTTTGGACAGGGGAGGAGACTGAAGCTTTCTTT
CASSSNLWTGEETEAFF
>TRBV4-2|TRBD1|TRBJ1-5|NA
TGTGCCAGCAGCCAAGATGCCATCAGGGGGCTTAATCAGCCCCAGCATTTT
CASSQDAIRGLNQPQHF